The sequence of this T cell receptor beta chain was determined in a study of T cells in Graves' hyperthyroidism and ophthalmopathy. Study-wide points: Ophthalmopathy was distinguished from stable hyperthyroidism by 13 V-J signatures. Most expanded thyroid clonotypes above 0.001 also appeared in blood.

The CDR3 is 13 residues long. The V end was cut by 2 bases, the J end by 3 bases, with 8 bases between. Germline V gene sequence: CDR1 WNHNN, CDR2 SYGVQD (reference sequence). A remark on this clonotype: Its antigen is not known.

Amplification targeted TCR beta CDR3 regions from RNA transcripts. Primed by the HTBI set, a first-round RT-PCR was run on the TCR CDR3. TCRdb re-called the multiplex PCR reads through MiXCR, storing one row per CDR3 protein. The table lists about 590,000 distinct CDR3 sequences, 11% to 15% of them singletons. The specimen sequenced was blood. The source is a woman between 18 and 29 years old with Graves' ophthalmopathy. V gene TRBV10-1 combines with J gene TRBJ2-7; D not certain. CDR3 sequence reads: CASSEIGDYEQYF. CDR3 in DNA: TGCGCCAGCAGTGAGATTGGGGACTACGAGCAGTACTTC.